The text below deals with one T cell receptor beta chain. TCRdb keeps only in-frame clones here, not all; method: immunoSEQ multiplex PCR. The sample shows tens of thousands of clones, 90% to 95% of them seen only once. As to time point: newly diagnosed, previously untreated cHL patient sample. This sample is drawn from a study of PD-1 blockade in classical Hodgkin lymphoma. The CDR3 has 15 amino acids. V lost 7 bases and J lost 8, with 23 bases in between. Germline V gene sequence: CDR1 MNHNY, CDR2 SVGAGI (reference sequence). The chain has TRBV6-6 and TRBJ1-2; D is perhaps TRBD1 (5 bases). Source material: peripheral blood mononuclear cells (PBMCs). This sequence was found in a human donor with classical Hodgkin lymphoma. CDR3 in amino acids: CASTPTRRQGGGYTF. CDR3 in DNA: TGTGCCAGCACACCTACTCGACGGCAGGGAGGAGGCTACACCTTC.